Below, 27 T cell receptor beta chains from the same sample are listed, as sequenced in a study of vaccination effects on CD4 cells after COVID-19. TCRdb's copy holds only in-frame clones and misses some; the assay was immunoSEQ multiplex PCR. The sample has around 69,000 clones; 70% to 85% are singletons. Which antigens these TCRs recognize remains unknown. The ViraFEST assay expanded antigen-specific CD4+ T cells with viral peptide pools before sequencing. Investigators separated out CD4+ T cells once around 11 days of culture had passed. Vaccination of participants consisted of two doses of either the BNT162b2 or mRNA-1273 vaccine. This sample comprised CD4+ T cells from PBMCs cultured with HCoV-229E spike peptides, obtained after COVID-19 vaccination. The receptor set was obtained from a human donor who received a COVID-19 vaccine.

The CDR3 is CASSLAITSGGGNEQFF. The CDR3 DNA reads as TGTGCCAGCAGCTTAGCCATAACTAGCGGGGGAGGTAATGAGCAGTTCTTC. The rearrangement links TRBV13 to TRBJ2-1, with TRBD2 identical over 11 bases. The V segment lost 1 base and the J segment 7 bases; nucleotides outside the gene matches: 9. Germline CDR1 is PRHDT and CDR2 is FYEKMQ (reference sequence). The CDR3 is made up of 17 amino acids.

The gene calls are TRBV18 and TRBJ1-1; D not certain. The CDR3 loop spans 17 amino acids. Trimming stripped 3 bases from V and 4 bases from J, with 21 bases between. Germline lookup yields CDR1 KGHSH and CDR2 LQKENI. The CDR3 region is CASSPSPRTADGTEAFF. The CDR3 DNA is TGTGCCAGCTCACCCTCCCCCAGAACAGCCGACGGCACTGAAGCTTTCTTT.

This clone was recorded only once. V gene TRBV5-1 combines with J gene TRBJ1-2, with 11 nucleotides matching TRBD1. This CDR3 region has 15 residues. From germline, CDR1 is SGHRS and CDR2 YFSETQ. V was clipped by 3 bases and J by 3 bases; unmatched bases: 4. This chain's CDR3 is CASSSGQGAYYGYTF. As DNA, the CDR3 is TGCGCCAGCAGCTCCGGACAGGGGGCTTACTATGGCTACACCTTC.

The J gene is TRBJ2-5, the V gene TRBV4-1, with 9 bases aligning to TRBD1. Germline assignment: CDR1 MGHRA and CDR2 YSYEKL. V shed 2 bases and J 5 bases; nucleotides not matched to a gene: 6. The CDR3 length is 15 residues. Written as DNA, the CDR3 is TGCGCCAGCAGCCAACCACCGGGACAGGGCGAGACCCAGTACTTC. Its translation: CASSQPPGQGETQYF.

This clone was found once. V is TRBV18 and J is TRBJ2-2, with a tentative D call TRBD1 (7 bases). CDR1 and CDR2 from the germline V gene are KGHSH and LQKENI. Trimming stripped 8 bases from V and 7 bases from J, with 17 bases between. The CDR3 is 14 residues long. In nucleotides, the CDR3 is TGTGCCAGCGCACAGGAGGGGGCCGTCGGGGAGCTGTTTTTT. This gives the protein CASAQEGAVGELFF.

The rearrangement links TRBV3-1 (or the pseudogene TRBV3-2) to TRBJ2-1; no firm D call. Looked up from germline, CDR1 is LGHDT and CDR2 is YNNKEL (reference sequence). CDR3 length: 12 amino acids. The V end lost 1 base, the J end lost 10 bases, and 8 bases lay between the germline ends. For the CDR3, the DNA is TGTGCCAGCAGCCAAGGCAGCGCGGAGCAGTTCTTC. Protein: CASSQGSAEQFF.

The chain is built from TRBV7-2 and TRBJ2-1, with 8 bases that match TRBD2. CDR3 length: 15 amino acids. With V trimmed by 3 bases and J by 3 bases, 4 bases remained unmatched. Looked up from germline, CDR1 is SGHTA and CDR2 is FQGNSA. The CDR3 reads CASSLAGGFYNEQFF. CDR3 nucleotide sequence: TGTGCCAGCAGCTTGGCGGGGGGCTTCTACAATGAGCAGTTCTTC.

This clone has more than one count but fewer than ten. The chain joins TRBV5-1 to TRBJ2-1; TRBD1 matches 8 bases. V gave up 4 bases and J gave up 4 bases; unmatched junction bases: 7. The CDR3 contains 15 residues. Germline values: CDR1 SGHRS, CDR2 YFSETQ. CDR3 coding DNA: TGCGCCAGCAGCAGAGGACAGGGAACGTACAATGAGCAGTTCTTC. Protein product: CASSRGQGTYNEQFF.

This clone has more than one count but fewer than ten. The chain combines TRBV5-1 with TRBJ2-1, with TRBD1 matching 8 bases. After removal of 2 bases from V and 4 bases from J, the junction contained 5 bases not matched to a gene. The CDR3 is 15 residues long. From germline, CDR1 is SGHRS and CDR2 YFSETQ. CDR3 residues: CASSLRTGRYNEQFF. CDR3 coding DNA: TGCGCCAGCAGCTTAAGGACAGGGCGGTACAATGAGCAGTTCTTC. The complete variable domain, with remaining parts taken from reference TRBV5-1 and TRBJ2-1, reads KAGVTQTPRYLIKTRGQQVTLSCSPISGHRSVSWYQQTPGQGLQFLFEYFSETQRNKGNFPGRFSGRQFSNSRSEMNVSTLELGDSALYLCASSLRTGRYNEQFFGPGTRLTVL.

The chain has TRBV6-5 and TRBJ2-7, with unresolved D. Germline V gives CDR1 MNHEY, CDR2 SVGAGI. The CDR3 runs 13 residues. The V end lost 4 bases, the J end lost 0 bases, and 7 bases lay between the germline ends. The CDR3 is CASSFQSSYEQYV. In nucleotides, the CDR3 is TGTGCCAGCAGTTTCCAGAGCTCCTACGAGCAGTACGTC.

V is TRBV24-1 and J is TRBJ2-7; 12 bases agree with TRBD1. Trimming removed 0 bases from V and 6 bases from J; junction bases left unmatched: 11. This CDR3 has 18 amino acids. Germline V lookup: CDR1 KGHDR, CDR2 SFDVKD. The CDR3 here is CATSDLRIPGQGACEQYV. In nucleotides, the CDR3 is TGTGCCACCAGTGATTTGCGGATCCCGGGACAGGGGGCTTGCGAGCAGTACGTC.

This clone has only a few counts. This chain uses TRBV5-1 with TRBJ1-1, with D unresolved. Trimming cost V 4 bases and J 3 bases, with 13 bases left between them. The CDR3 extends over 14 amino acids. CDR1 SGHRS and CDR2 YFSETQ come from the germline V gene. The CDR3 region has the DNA TGCGCCAGCAGCGAAGGTGGTATAGACACTGAAGCTTTCTTT. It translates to CASSEGGIDTEAFF.

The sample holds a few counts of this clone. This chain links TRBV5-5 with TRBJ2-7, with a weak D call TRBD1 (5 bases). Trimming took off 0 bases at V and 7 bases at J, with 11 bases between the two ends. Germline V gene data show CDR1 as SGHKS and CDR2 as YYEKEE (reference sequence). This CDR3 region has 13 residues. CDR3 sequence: CASSLGAGREQYV. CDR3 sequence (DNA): TGTGCCAGCAGCTTGGGTGCAGGGCGAGAGCAGTACGTC.

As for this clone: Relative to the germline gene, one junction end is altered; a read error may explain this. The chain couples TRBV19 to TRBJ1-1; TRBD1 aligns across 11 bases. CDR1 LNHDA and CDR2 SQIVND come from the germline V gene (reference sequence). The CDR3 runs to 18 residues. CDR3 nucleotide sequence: TGTGCCAGTAGTATACGGACAGGGGGCAGGTTGCGGAACGCTGAAGCTTTCTTT. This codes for CASSIRTGGRLRNAEAFF.

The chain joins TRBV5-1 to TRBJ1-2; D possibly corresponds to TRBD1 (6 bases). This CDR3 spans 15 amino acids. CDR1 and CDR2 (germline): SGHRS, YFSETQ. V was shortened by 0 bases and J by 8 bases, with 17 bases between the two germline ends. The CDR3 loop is CASSLVGGAAQGYTF. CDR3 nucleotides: TGCGCCAGCAGCTTGGTTGGGGGGGCGGCTCAAGGCTACACCTTC.

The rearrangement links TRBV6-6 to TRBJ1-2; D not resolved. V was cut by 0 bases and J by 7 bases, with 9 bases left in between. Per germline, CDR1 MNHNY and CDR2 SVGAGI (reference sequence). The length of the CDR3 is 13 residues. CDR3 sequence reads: CASSYSNSGGYTF. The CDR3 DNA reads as TGTGCCAGCAGTTACTCCAACTCGGGTGGCTACACCTTC.

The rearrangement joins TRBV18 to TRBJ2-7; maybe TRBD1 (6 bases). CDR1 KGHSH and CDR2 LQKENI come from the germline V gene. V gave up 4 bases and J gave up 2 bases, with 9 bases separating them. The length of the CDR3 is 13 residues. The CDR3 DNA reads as TGTGCCAGCTCACTGCCAGGGGCCTACGAGCAGTACGTC. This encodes CASSLPGAYEQYV.

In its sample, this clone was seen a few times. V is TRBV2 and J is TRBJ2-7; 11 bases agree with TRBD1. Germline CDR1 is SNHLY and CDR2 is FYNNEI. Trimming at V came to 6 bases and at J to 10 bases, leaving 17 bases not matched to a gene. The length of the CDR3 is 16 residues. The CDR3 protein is CASSVPGQGEGSRQYV. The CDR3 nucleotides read TGTGCCAGCAGCGTTCCGGGACAGGGGGAGGGATCGCGACAGTACGTC.

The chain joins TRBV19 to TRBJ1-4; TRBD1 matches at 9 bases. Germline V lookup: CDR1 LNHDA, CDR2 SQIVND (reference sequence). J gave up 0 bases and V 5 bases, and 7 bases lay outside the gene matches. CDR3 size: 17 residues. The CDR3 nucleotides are TGTGCCAGTAGTGCGTCCAGGACAGGGGCAACTAATGAAAAACTGTTTTTT. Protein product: CASSASRTGATNEKLFF.

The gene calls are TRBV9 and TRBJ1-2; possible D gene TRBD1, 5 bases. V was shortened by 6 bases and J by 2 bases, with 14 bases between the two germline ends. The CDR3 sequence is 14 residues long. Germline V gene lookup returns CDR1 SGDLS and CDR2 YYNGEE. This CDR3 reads CASTILGQNYGYTF. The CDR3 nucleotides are TGTGCCAGCACCATTCTCGGACAAAACTATGGCTACACCTTC.

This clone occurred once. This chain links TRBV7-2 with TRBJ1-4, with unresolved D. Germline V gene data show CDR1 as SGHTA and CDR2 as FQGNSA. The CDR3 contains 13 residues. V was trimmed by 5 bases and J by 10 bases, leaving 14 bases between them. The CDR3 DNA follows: TGTGCCAGCAGCGGCTCGGTGGGCGGAAAACTGTTTTTT. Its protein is CASSGSVGGKLFF. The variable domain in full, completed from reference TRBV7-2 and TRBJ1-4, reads GAGVSQSPSNKVTEKGKDVELRCDPISGHTALYWYRQSLGQGLEFLIYFQGNSAPDKSGLPSDRFSAERTGGSVSTLTIQRTQQEDSAVYLCASSGSVGGKLFFGSGTQLSVL.

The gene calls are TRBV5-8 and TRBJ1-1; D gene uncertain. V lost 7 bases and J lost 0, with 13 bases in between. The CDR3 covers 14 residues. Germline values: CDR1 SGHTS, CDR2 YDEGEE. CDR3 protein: CASPSGFMNTEAFF. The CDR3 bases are TGTGCCAGCCCTTCGGGATTCATGAACACTGAAGCTTTCTTT.

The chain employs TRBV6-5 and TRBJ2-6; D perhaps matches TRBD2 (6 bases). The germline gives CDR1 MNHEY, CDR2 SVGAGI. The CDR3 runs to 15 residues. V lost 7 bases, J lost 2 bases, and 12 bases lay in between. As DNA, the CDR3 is TGTGCCAGCACCTACGGGGGTACTGGGGCCAACGTCCTGACTTTC. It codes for CASTYGGTGANVLTF.

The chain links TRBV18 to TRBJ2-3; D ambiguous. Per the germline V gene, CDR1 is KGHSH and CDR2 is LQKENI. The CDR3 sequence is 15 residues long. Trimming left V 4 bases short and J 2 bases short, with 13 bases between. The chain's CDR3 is CASSLGPDNTDTQYF. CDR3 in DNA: TGTGCCAGCTCACTCGGGCCAGATAACACAGATACGCAGTATTTT.

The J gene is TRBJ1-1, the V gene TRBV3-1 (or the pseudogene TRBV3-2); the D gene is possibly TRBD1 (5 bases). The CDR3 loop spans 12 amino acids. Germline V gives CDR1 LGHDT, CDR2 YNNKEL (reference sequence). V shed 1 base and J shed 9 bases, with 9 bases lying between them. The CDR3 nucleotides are TGTGCCAGCAGCCAAGTGGGGCGGAAAGCTTTCTTT. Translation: CASSQVGRKAFF.

The CDR3 sequence: CASSQEKGQGVYGYTF. The CDR3 region has the DNA TGCGCCAGCAGCCAAGAAAAAGGACAGGGGGTCTATGGCTACACCTTC. The gene calls are TRBV4-3 and TRBJ1-2; 10 bases are shared with TRBD1. This CDR3 contains 16 residues. With 0 bases clipped from V and 4 bases from J, the junction kept 5 bases outside the gene matches. The germline CDR1 and CDR2 sequences are LGHNA and YSLEER.

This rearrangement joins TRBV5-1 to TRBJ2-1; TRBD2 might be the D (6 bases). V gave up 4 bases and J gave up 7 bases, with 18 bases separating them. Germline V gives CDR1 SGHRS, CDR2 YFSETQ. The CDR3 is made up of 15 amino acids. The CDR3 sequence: CASSLGGSEGNEQFF. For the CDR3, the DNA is TGCGCCAGCAGCCTCGGGGGTAGTGAGGGAAATGAGCAGTTCTTC. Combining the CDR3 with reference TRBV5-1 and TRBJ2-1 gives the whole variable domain KAGVTQTPRYLIKTRGQQVTLSCSPISGHRSVSWYQQTPGQGLQFLFEYFSETQRNKGNFPGRFSGRQFSNSRSEMNVSTLELGDSALYLCASSLGGSEGNEQFFGPGTRLTVL.